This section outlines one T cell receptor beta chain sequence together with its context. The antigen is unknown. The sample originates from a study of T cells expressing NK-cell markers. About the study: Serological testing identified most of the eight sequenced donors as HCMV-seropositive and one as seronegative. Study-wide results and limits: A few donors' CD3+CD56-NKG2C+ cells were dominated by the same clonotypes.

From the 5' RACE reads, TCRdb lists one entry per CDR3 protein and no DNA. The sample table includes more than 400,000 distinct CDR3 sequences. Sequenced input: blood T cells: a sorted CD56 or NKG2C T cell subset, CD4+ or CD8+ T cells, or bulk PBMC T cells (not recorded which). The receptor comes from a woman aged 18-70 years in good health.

CDR3 in amino acids: CASSIFSYSNQPQHF. J is TRBJ1-5 and V is TRBV19. CDR3 length equals 15 residues. Germline V lookup: CDR1 LNHDA, CDR2 SQIVND (reference sequence).